The next 8 T cell receptor beta chains were all read from a single sample in a study of blood T cell repertoires in COVID-19. The protocol was immunoSEQ multiplex PCR, while the TCRdb copy is restricted to in-frame clones and leaves out a portion. Of about 87,000 clones in the sample, roughly 86% were seen once. Specimen: peripheral blood. The receptors here all came from a human donor in a cohort sampled during active COVID-19.

The table lists this clone with a few counts. The chain recombines TRBV19 with TRBJ2-1; 12 bases fit TRBD1. V dropped 4 bases and J dropped 8; count of bases not matched to a gene: 6. This CDR3 contains 15 residues. Germline assignment: CDR1 LNHDA and CDR2 SQIVND (reference sequence). This CDR3 is CASSKPGQGAYEQFF. In nucleotides, the CDR3 is TGTGCCAGTAGTAAACCGGGACAGGGGGCCTATGAGCAGTTCTTC.

V gene TRBV24-1 combines with J gene TRBJ2-7; TRBD1 aligns across 9 bases. Germline CDR1 and CDR2: KGHDR and SFDVKD. With 4 bases clipped from V and 2 bases from J, the junction kept 5 bases outside the gene matches. The CDR3 has 15 amino acids. In DNA form, the CDR3 reads TGTGCCACCAGTGACCCGGGACAGGGCACCTACGAGCAGTACTTC. Translation: CATSDPGQGTYEQYF.

This clone was seen a few times. This chain uses TRBV9 with TRBJ1-2, with D hard to call. The CDR3 sequence is 13 residues long. V shed 4 bases and J shed 3 bases, with 10 bases lying between them. Germline V lookup: CDR1 SGDLS, CDR2 YYNGEE. CDR3 nucleotide sequence: TGTGCCAGCAGCCCGCGGGTGGACTATGGCTACACCTTC. Amino acid sequence: CASSPRVDYGYTF.

This sequence joins TRBV27 and TRBJ2-1, with D possibly matching TRBD2 (5 bases). The length of the CDR3 is 15 residues. The germline V gene encodes CDR1 MNHEY and CDR2 SMNVEV (reference sequence). V lost 6 bases and J lost 10, with 22 bases in between. The CDR3 reads CASRNILRWGEEQFF. The CDR3 nucleotides are TGTGCCAGCAGGAACATCCTCCGGTGGGGAGAGGAGCAGTTCTTC.

The table lists this clone with a count of one. V and J are TRBV7-9 and TRBJ2-5, with 7 positions matching TRBD2. The junction had 11 bases not matched to a gene; V was cut back by 5 bases and J by 2 bases. This CDR3 comprises 16 residues. CDR1 and CDR2 (germline): SEHNR, FQNEAQ (reference sequence). Here the CDR3 reads CASSPRVGGGQETQYF. The CDR3 DNA sequence: TGTGCCAGCAGCCCCAGGGTTGGGGGAGGGCAAGAGACCCAGTACTTC.

The chain has TRBV3-1 (or the pseudogene TRBV3-2) and TRBJ2-1; the D gene is possibly TRBD1 (5 bases). The V gene's germline CDR1 is LGHDT and CDR2 YNNKEL (reference sequence). Trimming shortened V by 3 bases and J by 2 bases, and 11 bases separated the two germline ends. The CDR3 runs to 15 residues. CDR3 sequence (DNA): TGTGCCAGCAGCCAGGGGCCAGGAACCTACAATGAGCAGTTCTTC. Its translation: CASSQGPGTYNEQFF.

Worth noting for this clone: Other DNA sequences in this specimen translate into the identical CDR3. V usage is TRBV4-3 and J usage is TRBJ1-6, with D tentatively TRBD1 (6 bases). With 0 bases removed from V and 0 bases from J, the gap between germline ends came to 9 bases. The CDR3 sequence is 17 residues long. Germline V gene sequence: CDR1 LGHNA, CDR2 YSLEER. CDR3 protein: CASSQDLGGSYNSPLHF. DNA of the CDR3: TGCGCCAGCAGCCAAGATTTAGGGGGCTCCTATAATTCACCCCTCCACTTT.

This sequence joins TRBV21-1 and TRBJ1-5. TRBV21-1 is annotated as a pseudogene. The CDR3 runs 14 residues. CDR3 bases: TGTGCCAGCAGCAAAGCGGGGGAGGGTCAGCCCCAGCATTTT. This translates into CASSKAGEGQPQHF.